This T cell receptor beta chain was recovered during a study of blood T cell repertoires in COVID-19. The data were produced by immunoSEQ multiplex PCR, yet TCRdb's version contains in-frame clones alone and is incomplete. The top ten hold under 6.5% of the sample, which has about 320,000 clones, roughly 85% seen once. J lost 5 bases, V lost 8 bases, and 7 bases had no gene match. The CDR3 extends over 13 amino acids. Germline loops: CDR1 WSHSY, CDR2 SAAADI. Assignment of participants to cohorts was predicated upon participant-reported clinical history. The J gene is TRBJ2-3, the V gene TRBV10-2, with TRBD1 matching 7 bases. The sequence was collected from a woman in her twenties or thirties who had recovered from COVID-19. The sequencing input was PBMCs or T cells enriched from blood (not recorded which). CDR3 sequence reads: CASRGQSGDTQYF. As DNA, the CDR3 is TGCGCCAGCCGGGGACAGTCGGGAGATACGCAGTATTTT.